The 21 T cell receptor beta chains below all came from one sample that was sequenced in a study of shared clonotypes between healthy human individuals. The naive CD8 subset, CD45RO-negative cells positively selected for CCR7, excluded terminally differentiated effector memory CD45RA+ cells. TCRdb's table, derived via immunoSEQ multiplex PCR, lists solely in-frame clones and lacks some. The table has about 750,000 clones, more than 85% seen once. The specimen sequenced was naive CD8+ T cells sorted from blood. The receptors stem from a man aged 25 to 40 in good health.

This rearrangement joins TRBV10-2 to TRBJ2-1; D possibly uses TRBD1 or TRBD2 (5 bases each). V lost 6 bases to trimming and J lost 6 bases, with 15 bases between them. Germline CDR1 and CDR2: WSHSY and SAAADI. The CDR3 sequence is 14 residues long. The CDR3, as DNA: TGCGCCAGCAGACCGGACACGGGATTCAATGAGCAGTTCTTC. This encodes CASRPDTGFNEQFF.

The rearrangement joins TRBV14 to TRBJ2-5; the match to TRBD2 covers 11 bases. CDR3 length: 16 residues. Germline CDR1 reads SGHDN; CDR2 reads FVKESK. V dropped 0 bases and J dropped 7; count of bases not matched to a gene: 7. The CDR3 coding sequence is TGTGCCAGCAGCCAAGAGACTAGCGGGGTCGCGTTGACCCAGTACTTC. Translating gives CASSQETSGVALTQYF.

The V call is TRBV28, the J call TRBJ2-7, with D possibly TRBD1 on 6 matching bases. CDR3 length equals 13 residues. Germline V gene data show CDR1 as MDHEN and CDR2 as SYDVKM. Trimming shortened V by 5 bases and J by 7 bases, and 15 bases separated the two germline ends. The CDR3 region has the DNA TGTGCCAGCAGTGACAGGACCGGTGGGGAGCAGTACTTC. The encoded protein is CASSDRTGGEQYF.

The chain carries TRBV7-9 and TRBJ2-7; 11 nucleotides match TRBD2. The CDR3 totals 15 residues. V lost 7 bases, J lost 3 bases, and 8 bases stayed unmatched. Germline CDR1 is SEHNR and CDR2 is FQNEAQ (reference sequence). CDR3 amino acids: CASTGSGRADYEQYF. CDR3 sequence (DNA): TGTGCCAGCACCGGTAGCGGGAGGGCAGACTACGAGCAGTACTTC.

This rearrangement joins TRBV18 to TRBJ1-1, with D possibly matching TRBD1 (6 bases). The CDR3 consists of 17 residues. CDR1 KGHSH and CDR2 LQKENI come from the germline V gene. V was cut by 1 base and J by 0 bases, with 15 bases left in between. CDR3 sequence reads: CASSPRTAHLMNTEAFF. Here the CDR3 DNA reads TGTGCCAGCTCACCACGGACAGCGCACCTCATGAACACTGAAGCTTTCTTT.

The chain links TRBV6-4 to TRBJ2-3; possibly TRBD2 for D (7 bases). This CDR3 has 15 amino acids. V was pared by 4 bases and J by 1 base, with 12 bases between. Looked up from germline, CDR1 is MRHNA and CDR2 is SNTAGT. CDR3 DNA sequence: TGTGCCAGCAGTGGCGGGGGCGGAGGCACAGATACGCAGTATTTT. Translation gives CASSGGGGGTDTQYF.

The count of this clone is one. The chain couples TRBV11-2 to TRBJ2-7; possibly TRBD2 for D (6 bases). CDR3 length: 13 residues. The V end lost 0 bases, the J end lost 5 bases, and 8 bases lay between the germline ends. Germline loops: CDR1 SGHAT, CDR2 FQNNGV. The CDR3 loop reads CASSLEGGDEQYF. The DNA of the CDR3 is TGTGCCAGCAGCTTAGAGGGAGGAGACGAGCAGTACTTC.

This clone turned up a few times. This chain links TRBV7-2 with TRBJ2-5; TRBD1 might be the D (5 bases). V gave up 1 base and J gave up 3 bases, with 12 bases separating them. CDR3 length: 15 amino acids. The germline CDR1 and CDR2 sequences are SGHTA and FQGNSA. The chain's CDR3 is CASSLEESREETQYF. CDR3 coding DNA: TGTGCCAGCAGCTTAGAAGAGAGCAGGGAAGAGACCCAGTACTTC.

V gene TRBV7-2 combines with J gene TRBJ2-7; TRBD2 matches 9 bases. Trimming removed 4 bases from V and 3 bases from J; junction bases left unmatched: 4. This CDR3 contains 14 residues. Germline lookup yields CDR1 SGHTA and CDR2 FQGNSA. CDR3 region: CASSSPTSGYEQYF. CDR3 sequence (DNA): TGTGCCAGCAGCTCTCCGACTAGCGGCTACGAGCAGTACTTC.

CDR3 amino acids: CASSLRAGTLETQYF. The CDR3 DNA follows: TGTGCCAGCAGTCTAAGGGCGGGAACCCTGGAGACCCAGTACTTC. This chain links TRBV27 with TRBJ2-5; a possible D gene is TRBD2 (6 bases). V lost 5 bases and J lost 5, with 18 bases in between. In germline, CDR1 is MNHEY, CDR2 SMNVEV (reference sequence). The CDR3 sequence is 15 residues long.

The chain carries TRBV28 and TRBJ1-1; D is unresolved. Germline CDR1 MDHEN, CDR2 SYDVKM. V was trimmed by 2 bases and J by 0 bases, leaving 10 bases between them. This CDR3 contains 15 residues. The CDR3 nucleotides are TGTGCCAGCAGTTTAAGAGGGCCCTTGAACACTGAAGCTTTCTTT. Encoded protein: CASSLRGPLNTEAFF.

CDR3 nucleotide sequence: TGTGCCAGCGGTTGGACCGAAGGACAGTTCACAGATACGCAGTATTTT. This codes for CASGWTEGQFTDTQYF. This chain links TRBV25-1 with TRBJ2-3; D is possibly TRBD1 (6 bases). The CDR3 extends over 16 amino acids. CDR1 is MGHDK and CDR2 is SYGVNS in the germline V gene. V was cut by 8 bases and J by 2 bases, with 20 bases left in between.

The V and J genes are TRBV5-4 and TRBJ2-7, with D perhaps being TRBD1 or TRBD2 (5 bases each). The V end lost 4 bases, the J end lost 4 bases, and 12 bases lay between the germline ends. The CDR3 length is 13 residues. Germline V gene lookup returns CDR1 SGHNT and CDR2 YYREEE (reference sequence). CDR3 sequence: CASSNRDDYEQYF. The CDR3 DNA sequence: TGTGCCAGCAGCAACCGGGACGATTACGAGCAGTACTTC.

This chain connects TRBV29-1 to TRBJ1-1; maybe TRBD1 (6 bases). CDR3 length: 13 amino acids. Deletions cut 3 bases from V and 3 bases from J, with 11 bases between. Germline CDR1 is SQVTM and CDR2 is ANQGSEA. In nucleotides, the CDR3 is TGCAGCGTTGAGCATCCAGGGGACACTGAAGCTTTCTTT. This translates into CSVEHPGDTEAFF.

This sequence joins TRBV4-1 and TRBJ1-1; D is uncertain. This CDR3 contains 14 residues. The V end was cut by 7 bases, the J end by 1 base, with 13 bases between. The germline V gene has CDR1 MGHRA and CDR2 YSYEKL. CDR3 protein: CASKKNGGNTEAFF. The CDR3 coding sequence is TGCGCCAGCAAGAAGAACGGTGGGAACACTGAAGCTTTCTTT.

V is TRBV14 and J is TRBJ2-1, with 11 bases aligning to TRBD2. The V and J ends lost 0 bases and 8 bases, in that order; junction bases with no gene match: 6. CDR1 is SGHDN, CDR2 FVKESK, per germline. There are 16 residues in the CDR3. The CDR3 loop reads CASSQEGLAVRDEQFF. DNA for the CDR3: TGTGCCAGCAGCCAAGAGGGACTAGCGGTGAGGGATGAGCAGTTCTTC.

V is TRBV9 and J is TRBJ2-6; 8 bases are shared with TRBD2. V lost 4 bases to trimming and J lost 4 bases; unmatched junction nucleotides: 19. This CDR3 contains 20 residues. Per the germline V gene, CDR1 is SGDLS and CDR2 is YYNGEE. The DNA of the CDR3 is TGTGCCAGCAGCTACCTCTACTCGGGACTAGGTCACTCCGGGGCCAACGTCCTGACTTTC. As protein: CASSYLYSGLGHSGANVLTF.

The V call is TRBV19, the J call TRBJ2-7, with D perhaps TRBD1 (6 bases). CDR3 length: 14 amino acids. V lost 4 bases to trimming and J lost 1 base, with 11 bases between them. Germline loops: CDR1 LNHDA, CDR2 SQIVND (reference sequence). The CDR3: CASSKRDTSYEQYF. CDR3 in DNA: TGTGCCAGTAGTAAAAGGGACACTTCCTACGAGCAGTACTTC.

This chain links TRBV7-9 with TRBJ1-2, with D perhaps matching TRBD1 (6 bases). Deletions cut 3 bases from V and 5 bases from J, with 16 bases between. The CDR3 runs to 15 residues. Germline V gene sequence: CDR1 SEHNR, CDR2 FQNEAQ (reference sequence). This CDR3 is CASSFLRGSQYGYTF. CDR3 in DNA: TGTGCCAGCAGCTTCCTCAGGGGTTCTCAGTATGGCTACACCTTC.

This chain links TRBV19 with TRBJ2-1, with D perhaps matching TRBD2 (5 bases). This CDR3 region has 12 residues. The V end was cut by 7 bases, the J end by 7 bases, with 11 bases between. CDR1 is LNHDA and CDR2 is SQIVND in the germline V gene (reference sequence). The CDR3 DNA is TGTGCCAGTATCGCACCGGGGAATGAGCAGTTCTTC. Translation gives CASIAPGNEQFF.

The V gene is TRBV11-3, the J gene TRBJ2-3, with D perhaps assigned TRBD1 or TRBD2 (6 bases each). The germline V gene encodes CDR1 SGHNT and CDR2 YENEEA. This CDR3 has 16 residues. Trimming left V 2 bases short and J 1 base short, with 13 bases between. CDR3 region: CASSLNSGGGTDTQYF. The CDR3 nucleotides read TGTGCCAGCAGCTTAAACTCCGGGGGCGGCACAGATACGCAGTATTTT. Supplemented by reference TRBV11-3 and TRBJ2-3, the full variable domain reads EAGVVQSPRYKIIEKKQPVAFWCNPISGHNTLYWYLQNLGQGPELLIRYENEEAVDDSQLPKDRFSAERLKGVDSTLKIQPAELGDSAVYLCASSLNSGGGTDTQYFGPGTRLTVL.